This T cell receptor beta chain appears in the sequencing data of a study of PD-L1 blockade in urothelial cancer. V trimming: 1 base; J trimming: 0 bases; junction bases outside the gene matches: 3. Germline lookup yields CDR1 SGHRS and CDR2 YFSETQ. This CDR3 has 16 amino acids. Every PCR received spiked-in synthetic TCR analog templates. Data came from immunoSEQ multiplex PCR; TCRdb stores just in-frame clones and leaves some out. The sample has fewer than 80,000 clones, 81% seen once. Time point: pretreatment peripheral blood. The chain links TRBV5-1 to TRBJ2-1; 8 nucleotides align to TRBD1. The sequence was collected from a man aged 65 to 79 with urothelial cancer. Sample: PBMCs, taken around atezolizumab (anti-PD-L1) treatment. CDR3 nucleotides: TGCGCCAGCAGCTTGTCAGGGGGCGCCTCCTACAATGAGCAGTTCTTC. Translated: CASSLSGGASYNEQFF.